A single sample is the source of the 14 T cell receptor beta chains below, sequenced in a study of graft-versus-host responses after intestinal transplantation. The table came from immunoSEQ multiplex PCR; TCRdb's copy has only in-frame clones and leaves some out. Altogether about 39,000 clones are present, over 85% being singletons, with the ten largest covering less than 4%. Sequenced here: PBMCs, sampled around 730 days after intestinal transplantation. The receptors here all came from a human patient who received an intestinal transplant, so some T cells may come from the graft donor.

The chain links TRBV4-1 to TRBJ1-1; D is unclear. Trimming left V 0 bases short and J 8 bases short, with 10 bases between. Germline V CDR1 and CDR2: MGHRA, YSYEKL. This CDR3 has 13 amino acids. CDR3 DNA sequence: TGCGCCAGCAGCCAAGATTACAGCTTCGAAGCTTTCTTT. It encodes CASSQDYSFEAFF.

V gene TRBV13 combines with J gene TRBJ1-1; tentative D call: TRBD1 (5 bases). The length of the CDR3 is 17 residues. The germline V and J ends were trimmed by 5 bases and 5 bases, with 24 bases remaining between them. Germline V lookup: CDR1 PRHDT, CDR2 FYEKMQ (reference sequence). CDR3 nucleotide sequence: TGTGCCAGCAGCCAAGGGGTAAGGGCGTTCGGGGGAACTGAAGCTTTCTTT. This gives the protein CASSQGVRAFGGTEAFF.

The chain's CDR3 is CASSVEGFRTDTQYF. In DNA, the CDR3 is TGTGCCAGCAGCGTTGAAGGGTTTCGCACAGATACGCAGTATTTT. The rearrangement joins TRBV9 to TRBJ2-3; no definite D call. The germline V and J ends were trimmed by 2 bases and 1 base, with 11 bases remaining between them. Germline V gives CDR1 SGDLS, CDR2 YYNGEE. The CDR3 runs 15 residues.

The gene calls are TRBV5-4 and TRBJ2-7; D possibly corresponds to TRBD1 (6 bases). This CDR3 spans 15 amino acids. V was trimmed by 0 bases and J by 6 bases, leaving 16 bases between them. Germline V gene data show CDR1 as SGHNT and CDR2 as YYREEE (reference sequence). The CDR3 region has the DNA TGTGCCAGCAGCTTGGGGCAGGGGAATTCTCTCGAGCAGTACTTC. Amino acid sequence: CASSLGQGNSLEQYF.

V gene TRBV5-6 combines with J gene TRBJ2-1, with D unresolved. There are 14 residues in the CDR3. Per the germline V gene, CDR1 is SGHDT and CDR2 is YYEEEE. The germline V and J ends were trimmed by 0 bases and 6 bases, with 10 bases remaining between them. The CDR3 DNA sequence: TGTGCCAGCAGCTTGGGGGTAGATTTCAATGAGCAGTTCTTC. Its translation: CASSLGVDFNEQFF.

The chain has TRBV21-1 and TRBJ2-7; TRBD2, as called in the table, went unchecked against the DNA. TRBV21-1 is an annotated pseudogene. The CDR3 is 14 residues long. CDR3 in DNA: TGTGCCAGCAGCAAAATCCTCCCCGGCGGGGCGCAGTACTTC. Translation: CASSKILPGGAQYF.

The V gene is TRBV11-2, the J gene TRBJ2-2; 9 bases match TRBD2. In germline, CDR1 is SGHAT, CDR2 FQNNGV. V shed 3 bases and J 6 bases; nucleotides not matched to a gene: 8. This CDR3 region has 16 residues. The CDR3 bases are TGTGCCAGCAGCTTTCAGGTCCTAGCGGGACCCGGGGAGCTGTTTTTT. Encoded protein: CASSFQVLAGPGELFF.

The genes are TRBV7-2 and TRBJ2-7, with D possibly being TRBD2 (6 bases). The CDR3 covers 14 residues. The V and J ends lost 8 bases and 5 bases respectively, with 19 bases between them. Germline V gene lookup returns CDR1 SGHTA and CDR2 FQGNSA. The CDR3 protein is CASGVYGSANEQYF. The CDR3 bases are TGTGCCAGCGGGGTGTACGGGAGCGCCAACGAGCAGTACTTC.

The chain uses TRBV5-8 and TRBJ2-3; D ambiguous. Germline values: CDR1 SGHTS, CDR2 YDEGEE. The length of the CDR3 is 15 residues. V lost 4 bases to trimming and J lost 5 bases, with 17 bases between them. The CDR3: CASSDTRVSGDTQYF. The CDR3 DNA is TGTGCCAGCAGCGATACAAGGGTGTCGGGAGATACGCAGTATTTT.

This clone has only one observation. The genes are TRBV7-7 and TRBJ1-2; 8 bases align to TRBD1. The CDR3 has 18 amino acids. Germline CDR1 reads SSHAT; CDR2 reads FNYEAQ (reference sequence). The junction had 19 bases not matched to a gene; V was cut back by 5 bases and J by 5 bases. CDR3 amino acids: CASSPEGRQGLFLYGYTF. CDR3 DNA sequence: TGTGCCAGCAGCCCCGAGGGCCGACAGGGGCTCTTCCTATATGGCTACACCTTC.

The chain links TRBV4-2 to TRBJ2-5; 10 bases line up with TRBD2. Germline CDR1 reads LGHNA; CDR2 reads YNFKEQ. The CDR3 has 15 amino acids. V was pared by 3 bases and J by 5 bases, with 6 bases of the junction left unmatched. The CDR3 sequence: CASSHRLAGVETQYF. The CDR3 DNA reads TGTGCCAGCAGCCACCGCCTAGCGGGGGTTGAGACCCAGTACTTC.

This chain connects TRBV6-5 to TRBJ2-7; D not resolved. The CDR3 length is 15 residues. V was trimmed by 5 bases and J by 1 base, leaving 15 bases between them. CDR1 is MNHEY and CDR2 is SVGAGI in the germline V gene. The CDR3 loop reads CASSNHGRASYEQYF. The CDR3 DNA reads TGTGCCAGCAGTAACCATGGACGGGCATCCTACGAGCAGTACTTC.

V is TRBV7-9 and J is TRBJ1-2; a possible D gene is TRBD1 (5 bases). Germline lookup yields CDR1 SEHNR and CDR2 FQNEAQ (reference sequence). CDR3 length: 12 amino acids. Trimming took off 5 bases at V and 6 bases at J, with 10 bases between the two ends. DNA for the CDR3: TGTGCCAGCAGCATCGGGGCGGATGGCTACACCTTC. This gives the protein CASSIGADGYTF.

The rearrangement links TRBV27 to TRBJ1-1; D call uncertain. In germline, CDR1 is MNHEY, CDR2 SMNVEV (reference sequence). Trimming took off 1 base at V and 1 base at J, with 16 bases between the two ends. This CDR3 has 17 residues. CDR3 residues: CASSLLSGSGRNTEAFF. CDR3 sequence (DNA): TGTGCCAGCAGTTTATTATCGGGTAGCGGACGGAACACTGAAGCTTTCTTT.